These 23 T cell receptor beta chains came from one sample sequenced in a study of T cell responses to AZD1222 COVID-19 vaccine. Produced via immunoSEQ multiplex PCR; TCRdb's table is partial and in-frame only. The data contain some 280,000 clones, around 93% of them singletons. The sample here was peripheral blood, taken 28 days after the second AZD1222 dose. Every receptor here comes from an adult who received the AZD1222 COVID-19 vaccine.

V is TRBV5-6 and J is TRBJ2-5; TRBD2 is a possible D gene (6 bases). The germline V gene has CDR1 SGHDT and CDR2 YYEEEE. This CDR3 spans 15 amino acids. Deletions cut 2 bases from V and 5 bases from J, with 16 bases between. CDR3 sequence: CASSFVGGTGETQYF. In DNA, the CDR3 is TGTGCCAGCAGCTTCGTCGGGGGTACGGGGGAGACCCAGTACTTC.

V usage is TRBV11-2 and J usage is TRBJ2-5, with 12 bases fitting TRBD2. Per germline, CDR1 SGHAT and CDR2 FQNNGV. The CDR3 has 15 amino acids. The ends lost 6 bases at V and 2 bases at J; junction bases unmatched: 4. The CDR3 bases are TGTGCCAGCAGACAGGGGACTAGCGGGCAAGAGACCCAGTACTTC. Protein sequence: CASRQGTSGQETQYF.

The CDR3 loop reads CASTRLGSVDYEQYF. The CDR3 DNA is TGTGCCAGCACCAGACTAGGTTCGGTTGACTACGAGCAGTACTTC. The V gene is TRBV27, the J gene TRBJ2-7; D might be TRBD2 (6 bases). The CDR3 is made up of 15 amino acids. The V end was cut by 7 bases, the J end by 3 bases, with 19 bases between. Looked up from germline, CDR1 is MNHEY and CDR2 is SMNVEV (reference sequence).

The chain is built from TRBV5-1 and TRBJ1-6, with D possibly matching TRBD1 (5 bases). Trimming cost V 5 bases and J 10 bases, with 19 bases left between them. CDR1 is SGHRS, CDR2 YFSETQ, per germline. This CDR3 has 15 residues. Written as DNA, the CDR3 is TGCGCCAGCAGGTTGACAGAAAATATAGGATCACCCCTCCACTTT. This gives the protein CASRLTENIGSPLHF.

The chain uses TRBV29-1 and TRBJ2-2; D ambiguous. Germline lookup yields CDR1 SQVTM and CDR2 ANQGSEA. Trimming stripped 5 bases from V and 6 bases from J, with 13 bases between. This CDR3 has 13 residues. The CDR3 sequence is CSVSGVKAGELFF. CDR3 coding DNA: TGCAGCGTTTCTGGGGTGAAGGCCGGGGAGCTGTTTTTT.

The chain employs TRBV2 and TRBJ1-1; possibly TRBD1 for D (5 bases). The ends were cut back, 10 bases at V and 1 base at J, with 16 bases in the middle. The CDR3 spans 14 residues. The germline CDR1 and CDR2 sequences are SNHLY and FYNNEI. For the CDR3, the DNA is TGTGCCACCTCCGGGGGAGATGGGAACACTGAAGCTTTCTTT. As protein: CATSGGDGNTEAFF.

This chain links TRBV6-6 with TRBJ1-5, with D perhaps matching TRBD1 (5 bases). CDR1 and CDR2 (germline): MNHNY, SVGAGI (reference sequence). This CDR3 contains 15 residues. V was pared by 6 bases and J by 2 bases, with 14 bases between. CDR3 DNA: TGTGCCAGCAGCACCCTCGGGGGTGGCAATCAGCCCCAGCATTTT. This gives the protein CASSTLGGGNQPQHF.

This clone was seen only once. CDR3 coding DNA: TGTGCCACCAGTGCCGTTCCAGGGGGCGCCCCCTACAATGAGCAGTTCTTC. Amino acids: CATSAVPGGAPYNEQFF. V and J are TRBV24-1 and TRBJ2-1; the match to TRBD1 covers 8 bases. CDR3 size: 17 residues. Germline V gene data show CDR1 as KGHDR and CDR2 as SFDVKD. The J segment lost 2 bases and the V segment lost 5 bases, leaving 10 bases of the junction unmatched.

V usage is TRBV6-5 and J usage is TRBJ2-5; D remains ambiguous. Per germline, CDR1 MNHEY and CDR2 SVGAGI. Trimming stripped 7 bases from V and 0 bases from J, with 9 bases between. This CDR3 is built from 13 residues. The CDR3 sequence is CASTRSDQETQYF. CDR3 bases: TGTGCCAGCACGAGAAGTGACCAAGAGACCCAGTACTTC.

V gene TRBV4-2 combines with J gene TRBJ2-1, with a weak D call TRBD2 (6 bases). The CDR3 is made up of 15 amino acids. Germline CDR1 and CDR2: LGHNA and YNFKEQ. Between the trimmed V and J ends, which lost 1 base and 2 bases, there was a span of 9 bases. The CDR3 loop is CASSQVSGTYNEQFF. CDR3 nucleotide sequence: TGTGCCAGCAGCCAAGTTAGCGGAACCTACAATGAGCAGTTCTTC.

The genes are TRBV7-3 and TRBJ2-4; no clear D gene. The CDR3 spans 14 residues. Looked up from germline, CDR1 is SGHTA and CDR2 is FQGTGA. V was clipped by 4 bases and J by 5 bases, with 12 bases between them. CDR3 bases: TGTGCCAGCAGCTCTGGAGCAAGGGAAAACATTCAGTACTTC. This sequence encodes CASSSGARENIQYF.

This clone has just a few counts. The V call is TRBV28, the J call TRBJ2-7; tentatively, D is TRBD1 (6 bases). This CDR3 has 14 amino acids. V was pared by 7 bases and J by 2 bases, with 15 bases between. CDR1 is MDHEN, CDR2 SYDVKM, per germline. DNA of the CDR3: TGTGCCAGCACCCCGGGGACACAAACCTACGAGCAGTACTTC. It codes for CASTPGTQTYEQYF.

This clone was observed a single time. The rearrangement uses TRBV28 and TRBJ2-7; maybe TRBD2 (7 bases). CDR1 and CDR2 from the germline V gene are MDHEN and SYDVKM. V was shortened by 3 bases and J by 2 bases, with 11 bases between the two germline ends. This CDR3 has 14 amino acids. The CDR3 sequence: CASSLGAGAYEQYF. The CDR3 region has the DNA TGTGCCAGCAGTTTGGGGGCGGGGGCCTACGAGCAGTACTTC. Complete variable domain (other parts from reference TRBV28 and TRBJ2-7): DVKVTQSSRYLVKRTGEKVFLECVQDMDHENMFWYRQDPGLGLRLIYFSYDVKMKEKGDIPEGYSVSREKKERFSLILESASTNQTSMYLCASSLGAGAYEQYFGPGTRLTVT.

The chain joins TRBV7-2 to TRBJ1-1; a weak D match, TRBD1 (5 bases). CDR3 length: 13 amino acids. V was shortened by 5 bases and J by 5 bases, with 12 bases between the two germline ends. The germline V gene has CDR1 SGHTA and CDR2 FQGNSA. The CDR3 DNA sequence: TGTGCCAGCAGCCCTAGGGGTAATACTGAAGCTTTCTTT. Translating gives CASSPRGNTEAFF.

The chain joins TRBV19 to TRBJ1-2; 7 bases align to TRBD1. V dropped 3 bases and J dropped 1; count of bases not matched to a gene: 2. This CDR3 is 14 amino acids long. Germline V gene lookup returns CDR1 LNHDA and CDR2 SQIVND (reference sequence). CDR3 residues: CASSIGQVNYGYTF. The CDR3, as DNA: TGTGCCAGTAGTATCGGACAGGTTAACTATGGCTACACCTTC.

V usage is TRBV4-1 and J usage is TRBJ2-5; D is possibly TRBD1 or TRBD2 (5 bases each). This CDR3 spans 15 amino acids. Trimming stripped 0 bases from V and 2 bases from J, with 10 bases between. Germline V gene data show CDR1 as MGHRA and CDR2 as YSYEKL. Here the CDR3 reads CASSQDWDLQETQYF. Here the CDR3 DNA reads TGCGCCAGCAGCCAAGATTGGGACCTACAAGAGACCCAGTACTTC.

The chain recombines TRBV6-5 with TRBJ2-7; perhaps D is TRBD1 or TRBD2 (6 bases each). V gave up 7 bases and J gave up 5 bases, with 18 bases separating them. The V gene's germline CDR1 is MNHEY and CDR2 SVGAGI. The CDR3 has 14 residues. CDR3 amino acids: CASTPSRGRNEQYF. Written as DNA, the CDR3 is TGTGCCAGCACCCCCTCCCGGGGGCGGAACGAGCAGTACTTC.

The V call is TRBV24-1, the J call TRBJ1-4, with D possibly TRBD1 on 5 matching bases. CDR1 is KGHDR and CDR2 is SFDVKD in the germline V gene. With 4 bases removed from V and 4 bases from J, the gap between germline ends came to 15 bases. This CDR3 has 16 amino acids. DNA of the CDR3: TGTGCCACCAGTGACGCGGCGACAGTCTTTAATGAAAAACTGTTTTTT. Protein sequence: CATSDAATVFNEKLFF.

The V and J genes are TRBV2 and TRBJ2-2; D is possibly TRBD2 (5 bases). From germline, CDR1 is SNHLY and CDR2 FYNNEI. The CDR3 totals 14 residues. Trimming removed 7 bases from V and 4 bases from J, with 13 bases in between. The CDR3 here is CASTLSGGTGELFF. The CDR3 DNA reads TGTGCCAGCACCCTAAGCGGAGGCACCGGGGAGCTGTTTTTT.

The J gene is TRBJ2-7, the V gene TRBV3-1 (or the pseudogene TRBV3-2), with unresolved D. The CDR3 extends over 15 amino acids. Germline lookup yields CDR1 LGHDT and CDR2 YNNKEL (reference sequence). V was clipped by 0 bases and J by 3 bases, with 12 bases between them. CDR3 DNA: TGTGCCAGCAGCCAAGAGTTGAGCAGTCTCTACGAGCAGTACTTC. Translating gives CASSQELSSLYEQYF.

The chain employs TRBV9 and TRBJ2-4; 8 bases are shared with TRBD1. There are 14 residues in the CDR3. Germline CDR1 SGDLS, CDR2 YYNGEE. Losses at the gene ends were 3 bases for V and 8 bases for J; bases not matched to a gene: 7. CDR3 region: CASSGGTGGDIQYF. The CDR3 DNA follows: TGTGCCAGCAGCGGAGGGACAGGAGGCGACATTCAGTACTTC.

DNA of the CDR3: TGTGCCAGCAGCCCCTCGGGACGGATTAATGAAAAACTGTTTTTT. It is translated as CASSPSGRINEKLFF. The chain has TRBV9 and TRBJ1-4; D is possibly TRBD1 (5 bases). V was shortened by 4 bases and J by 4 bases, with 14 bases between the two germline ends. Germline CDR1 SGDLS, CDR2 YYNGEE. CDR3 length equals 15 residues.

This clone was counted a single time. The V call is TRBV5-4, the J call TRBJ1-2, with D hard to call. The V end was cut by 3 bases, the J end by 8 bases, with 11 bases between. This CDR3 is 12 amino acids long. The germline V gene has CDR1 SGHNT and CDR2 YYREEE (reference sequence). The CDR3 protein is CASSSLLSGYTF. DNA for the CDR3: TGTGCCAGCAGCTCCCTCCTTTCAGGCTACACCTTC.